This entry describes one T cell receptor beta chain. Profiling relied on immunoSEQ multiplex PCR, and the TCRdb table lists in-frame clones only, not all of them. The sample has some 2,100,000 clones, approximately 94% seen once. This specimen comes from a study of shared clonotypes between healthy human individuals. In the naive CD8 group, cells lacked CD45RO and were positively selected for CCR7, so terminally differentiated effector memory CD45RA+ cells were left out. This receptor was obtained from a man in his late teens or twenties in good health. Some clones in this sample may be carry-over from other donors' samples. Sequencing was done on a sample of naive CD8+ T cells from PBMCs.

CDR3 DNA: TGTGCCAGCAGTCCACAGGGGGCGCGGGAAGAGACCCAGTACTTC. As protein: CASSPQGAREETQYF. The gene calls are TRBV7-9 and TRBJ2-5; 9 nucleotides line up with TRBD1. The junction had 8 bases not matched to a gene; V was cut back by 6 bases and J by 3 bases. The CDR3 totals 15 residues. Germline V gene lookup returns CDR1 SEHNR and CDR2 FQNEAQ (reference sequence).